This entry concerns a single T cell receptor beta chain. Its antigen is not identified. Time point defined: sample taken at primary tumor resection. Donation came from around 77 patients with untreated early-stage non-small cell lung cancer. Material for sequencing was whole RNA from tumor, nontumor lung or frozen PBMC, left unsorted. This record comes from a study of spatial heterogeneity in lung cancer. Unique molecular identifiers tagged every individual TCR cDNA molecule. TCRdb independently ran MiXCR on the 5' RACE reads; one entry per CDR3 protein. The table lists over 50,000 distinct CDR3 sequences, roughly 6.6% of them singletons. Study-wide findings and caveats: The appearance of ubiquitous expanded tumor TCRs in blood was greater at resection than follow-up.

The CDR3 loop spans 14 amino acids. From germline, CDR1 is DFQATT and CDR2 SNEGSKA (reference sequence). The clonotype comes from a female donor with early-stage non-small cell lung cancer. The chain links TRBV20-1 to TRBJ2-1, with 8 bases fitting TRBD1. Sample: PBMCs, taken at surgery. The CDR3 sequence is CSQGTGAYYNEQFF. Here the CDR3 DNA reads TGCAGCCAAGGGACAGGCGCCTACTACAATGAGCAGTTCTTC.